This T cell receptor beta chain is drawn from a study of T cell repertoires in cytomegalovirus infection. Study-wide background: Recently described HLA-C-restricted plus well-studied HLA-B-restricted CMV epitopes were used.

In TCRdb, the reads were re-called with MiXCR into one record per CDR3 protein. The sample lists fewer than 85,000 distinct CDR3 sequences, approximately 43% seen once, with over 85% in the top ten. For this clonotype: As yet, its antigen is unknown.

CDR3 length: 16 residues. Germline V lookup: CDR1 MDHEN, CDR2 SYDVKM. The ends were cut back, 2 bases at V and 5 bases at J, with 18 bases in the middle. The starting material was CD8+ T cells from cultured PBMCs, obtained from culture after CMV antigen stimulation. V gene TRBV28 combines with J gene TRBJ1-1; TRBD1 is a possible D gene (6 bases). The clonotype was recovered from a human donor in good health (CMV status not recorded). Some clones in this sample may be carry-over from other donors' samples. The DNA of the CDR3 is TGTGCCAGCAGTTTACCCACAGGGAGGGCGAGAACTGAAGCTTTCTTT. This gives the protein CASSLPTGRARTEAFF.